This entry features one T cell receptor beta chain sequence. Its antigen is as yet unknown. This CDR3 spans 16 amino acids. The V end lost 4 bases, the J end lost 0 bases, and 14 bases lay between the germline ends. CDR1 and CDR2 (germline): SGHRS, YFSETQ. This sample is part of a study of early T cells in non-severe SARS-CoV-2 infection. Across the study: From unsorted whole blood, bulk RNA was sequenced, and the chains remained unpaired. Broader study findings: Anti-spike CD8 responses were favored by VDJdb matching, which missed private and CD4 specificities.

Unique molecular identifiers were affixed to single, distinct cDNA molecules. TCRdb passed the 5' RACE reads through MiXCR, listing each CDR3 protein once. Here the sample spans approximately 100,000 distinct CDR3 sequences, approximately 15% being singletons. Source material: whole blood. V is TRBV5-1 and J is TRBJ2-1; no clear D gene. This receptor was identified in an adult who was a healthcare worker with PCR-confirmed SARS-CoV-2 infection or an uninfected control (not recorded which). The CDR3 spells CASSPPSSGSYNEQFF. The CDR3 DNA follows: TGCGCCAGCAGCCCACCTTCTAGTGGCTCCTACAATGAGCAGTTCTTC.